The 31 T cell receptor beta chains given below trace back to one sample, sequenced in a study of tumor-infiltrating lymphocytes in primary liver carcinoma listed by TCRdb under 2017. TCRdb shows the sequencer as Illumina HiSeq 2500. Using a constant-region primer and ProtoScript II reverse transcriptase, TCRbeta-specific cDNA was reverse-transcribed from about 460 ng total RNA. The TCRbeta libraries were prepared through three rounds of nested multiplex PCR following a slightly modified ARM-PCR procedure. The first two PCR rounds used multiplex TRBV1-TRBV30 forward primers with a Cbeta reverse primer, each for around 10 cycles. The public reads were reprocessed in TCRdb via fastp at Q25 and MiXCR, keeping in-frame beta chains. For every CDR3 protein sequence, its rows merge into one entry that carries the most common genes and DNA. This sample lists about 190,000 distinct CDR3 sequences; 85% were detected once. About a sixth of the sample belongs to the ten largest clones.

Without any cell sorting, total RNA and DNA were co-extracted from roughly 21-30 mg of bulk tissue using the AllPrep DNA/RNA mini kit. Sequences were obtained from tumor tissue from primary liver carcinoma. These receptor sequences come from a middle-aged man with primary liver carcinoma and hepatitis B virus infection.

This clonotype was counted between two and nine times. This CDR3 is CASSQNRGGDEQYF. The CDR3 bases are TGTGCCAGCAGCCAAAATCGAGGGGGCGACGAGCAGTACTTC. This chain joins TRBV4-2 and TRBJ2-7; 7 bases are a match to TRBD1. The J segment lost 5 bases and the V segment lost 2 bases, leaving 6 bases of the junction unmatched. Germline lookup yields CDR1 LGHNA and CDR2 YNFKEQ. The CDR3 extends over 14 amino acids.

This clonotype has just one count. This is likely a read error, given that the CDR3 carries no conserved phenylalanine or tryptophan at its end. V usage is TRBV5-4 and J usage is TRBJ2-3, with a weak D call TRBD1 (5 bases). The J call may be wrong; the DNA end is better matched by TRBJ1-5. Germline V gene data show CDR1 as SGHNT and CDR2 as YYREEE (reference sequence). The CDR3 loop spans 15 amino acids. The CDR3 is CASRVVGLRGNTQHV. CDR3 DNA: TGTGCCAGCAGGGTAGTGGGACTTCGCGGTAATACGCAGCATGTT.

For this clonotype: This clone may be a read error of a much larger clone one base away. The chain uses TRBV7-3 and TRBJ2-5; D perhaps matches TRBD2 (6 bases). The CDR3 is 14 amino acids. The V gene's germline CDR1 is SGHTA and CDR2 FQGTGA. CDR3 sequence (DNA): TGTGTCAGCAGCTTAACCGCAGGGAGGGAGACCCAGTACTTC. Amino acid sequence: CVSSLTAGRETQYF.

About this clonotype itself: One junction end disagrees with the germline gene, perhaps due to a read error. The chain carries TRBV4-3 and TRBJ2-7; a weak D match, TRBD2 (7 bases). The J call is uncertain, as TRBJ2-1 better fits the DNA end. The CDR3 spans 15 residues. Germline CDR1 and CDR2: LGHNA and YSLEER. The CDR3 is CVSSEDRGAGDEQFF. CDR3 DNA: TGCGTCAGCAGCGAAGATAGGGGGGCGGGAGACGAGCAGTTCTTC.

In regard to this clonotype: This may come from a read error, since a much larger clone is one base off. V usage is TRBV6-1 and J usage is TRBJ1-2; 7 bases fit TRBD1. CDR3 length: 9 residues. The germline V gene encodes CDR1 MNHNS and CDR2 SASEGT. CDR3 region: CTSDRENTF. The CDR3 DNA sequence: TGTACCAGCGACAGGGAAAACACCTTC.

For this clonotype: A much more abundant neighbour one base away suggests this may be a read error. V and J are TRBV5-4 and TRBJ2-7, with TRBD1 identical over 7 bases. The CDR3 consists of 13 residues. The germline V gene has CDR1 SGHNT and CDR2 YYREEE (reference sequence). The V segment lost 9 bases and the J segment 1 base; nucleotides outside the gene matches: 7. Here the CDR3 DNA reads TGTGCCAACAGTTGGGACAGATCCTACGAGCAGTACTTC. The encoded protein is CANSWDRSYEQYF.

On this clonotype itself: A much larger clone sits a single nucleotide away, making a read error possible. The chain recombines TRBV12-3 or TRBV12-4 with TRBJ1-2; a possible D gene is TRBD1 (6 bases). The CDR3 consists of 14 residues. Written as DNA, the CDR3 is TGTGTCAGCAGCCTAGGGGGGGGAACCTATGGCTACACCTTC. It encodes CVSSLGGGTYGYTF.

As concerns this clonotype: A much bigger clone sits one base away, suggesting this may be a read error. The chain couples TRBV28 to TRBJ1-4; possibly TRBD1 for D (6 bases). In germline, CDR1 is MDHEN, CDR2 SYDVKM. The CDR3 length is 15 residues. CDR3 bases: TGTGCCAGCAGTTCCTCCGGGACACGGTATGAACAACTGTTTTTT. As protein: CASSSSGTRYEQLFF.

This clonotype was recorded a few times. Its ends do not fully match the called genes, so a read error is possible. The gene calls are TRBV29-1 and TRBJ2-2, with D perhaps given as TRBD1 or TRBD2 (5 bases each). Germline V lookup: CDR1 SQVTM, CDR2 ANQGSEA. This CDR3 comprises 15 residues. The CDR3 sequence: CSVLAWTSNTGELLF. CDR3 nucleotide sequence: TGCAGCGTCCTGGCTTGGACATCGAACACCGGGGAGCTGCTTTTT.

There are a few counts of this clonotype. A read error may explain this, as a much larger clone is one base away. V is TRBV7-9 and J is TRBJ1-1; possibly TRBD1 for D (6 bases). Germline CDR1 SEHNR, CDR2 FQNEAQ (reference sequence). This CDR3 contains 14 residues. Trimming pared 7 bases from V and 1 base from J, leaving 13 bases between. CDR3 nucleotide sequence: TGTGCCAGCATCCCTCCAGGGGCGAACACTGAAGCTTTCTTT. Translating gives CASIPPGANTEAFF.

This chain joins TRBV7-6 and TRBJ2-7; 8 bases fit TRBD2. Germline lookup yields CDR1 SGHVS and CDR2 FNYEAQ. This CDR3 has 16 residues. The ends lost 6 bases at V and 3 bases at J; junction bases unmatched: 13. CDR3 loop: CASSSEPDGGGYEQYF. The CDR3 DNA sequence: TGTGCCAGCAGTTCCGAGCCCGACGGGGGGGGCTACGAGCAGTACTTC.

As to this clonotype: This CDR3 fails to terminate in the conserved phenylalanine or tryptophan, so it likely reflects a read error. Because the CDR3's place on the DNA is in doubt, the DNA is left out and the CDR3 is given as listed by TCRdb. The CDR3 sequence: CANSLEASQETKYI. V gene TRBV5-6 combines with J gene TRBJ2-5; the table's D gene call, TRBD2, was not cross checked with the DNA. Including both end residues, the CDR3 is 14 amino acids long. Germline V gene sequence: CDR1 SGHDT, CDR2 YYEEEE.

This clonotype was counted between two and nine times. Germline and junction disagree at one end, which may indicate a read error. The V gene is TRBV29-1, the J gene TRBJ2-5, with D perhaps matching TRBD1 or TRBD2 (5 bases each). Germline V gene data show CDR1 as SQVTM and CDR2 as ANQGSEA. The CDR3 loop spans 11 amino acids. CDR3 in amino acids: CRVTPGQTQYF. As DNA, the CDR3 is TGCAGAGTTACTCCGGGGCAGACCCAATACTTC.

Turning to this clonotype: At one end the junction does not follow the germline gene, possibly because of a read error. V usage is TRBV5-4 and J usage is TRBJ1-6, with D unresolved. The CDR3 runs to 16 residues. The germline gives CDR1 SGHNT, CDR2 YYREEE (reference sequence). CDR3 amino acids: CASSTAAGSTASSLHF. In DNA, the CDR3 is TGTGCCAGTAGCACCGCAGCGGGGTCGACGGCTTCATCCCTCCACTTT.

The table lists this clonotype with a count of one. The rearrangement links TRBV29-1 to TRBJ1-1; D not resolved. The CDR3 has 13 residues. CDR1 is SQVTM, CDR2 ANQGSEA, per germline. V lost 7 bases, J lost 12 bases, and 24 bases lay in between. CDR3 in amino acids: CSALPDLNTETFF. The DNA for the CDR3 is TGCAGCGCCCTACCAGACCTGAACACAGAAACTTTCTTT.

The chain carries TRBV4-2 and TRBJ2-1, with 9 bases matching TRBD2. The CDR3 has 17 residues. Losses at the gene ends were 2 bases for V and 4 bases for J; bases not matched to a gene: 9. Germline CDR1 LGHNA, CDR2 YNFKEQ. CDR3 nucleotide sequence: TGTGCCAGCAGCCAAACAGGGGCTAGCGGGATGTACAATGAGCAGTTCTTC. Encoded protein: CASSQTGASGMYNEQFF.

The chain is built from TRBV12-3 or TRBV12-4 and TRBJ2-2; D is unclear. The CDR3 totals 16 residues. With 8 bases removed from V and 0 bases from J, the gap between germline ends came to 16 bases. The CDR3 DNA reads TGTGCCAGCGGTCCCTGGCGGCGGACGAACACCGGGGAGCTGTTTTTT. It yields the protein CASGPWRRTNTGELFF.

The chain links TRBV5-1 to TRBJ2-1, with 11 bases lining up with TRBD2. Germline values: CDR1 SGHRS, CDR2 YFSETQ. The V gene end was trimmed by 6 bases and the J gene end by 7 bases; junction bases not matched to a gene: 12. This CDR3 comprises 16 residues. CDR3 residues: CASNVIGTSGGNEQFF. The CDR3 region has the DNA TGCGCCAGCAACGTTATCGGGACTAGCGGCGGGAATGAGCAGTTCTTC.

This clonotype was found a few times. One junction end disagrees with the germline gene, perhaps due to a read error. The V and J genes are TRBV5-1 and TRBJ2-5; TRBD2 is a possible D gene (5 bases). Per germline, CDR1 SGHRS and CDR2 YFSETQ. This CDR3 spans 14 amino acids. CDR3 amino acids: CASRSGSLQETQYF. The DNA of the CDR3 is TGTGCCAGCAGGAGTGGGAGCCTTCAAGAGACGCAGTACTTC.

This clonotype turned up a few times. A much larger clone lies a single base off, so this may be a read error. The genes are TRBV30 and TRBJ2-6; D unclear. The germline V gene encodes CDR1 GTSNPN and CDR2 SVGIG (reference sequence). This CDR3 comprises 12 residues. V lost 8 bases and J 0 bases, leaving 5 bases between the germline ends. CDR3 bases: TGTGCCCTCTTCTCTGGGGCCAACGTCCTGACTTTC. It encodes CALFSGANVLTF.

About this clonotype itself: The junction differs from germline at one of its ends, possibly a read error. This chain's CDR3 is CASRYSTGTIWNEQFF. In DNA form, the CDR3 reads TGTGCCAGCAGGTACTCAACCGGGACTATCTGGAATGAGCAGTTCTTC. The chain is built from TRBV6-5 and TRBJ2-1, with 7 bases lining up with TRBD2. The V gene's germline CDR1 is MNHEY and CDR2 SVGAGI. The CDR3 consists of 16 residues.

In the case of this clonotype: It may be a read error: a sequence one base away is much more abundant. Because the CDR3 is missing its conserved closing phenylalanine or tryptophan, this is likely a read error. The chain links TRBV5-1 to TRBJ2-2; maybe TRBD1 (5 bases). With 3 bases removed from V and 4 bases from J, the gap between germline ends came to 13 bases. Germline V CDR1 and CDR2: SGHRS, YFSETQ. This CDR3 region has 15 residues. The CDR3 region has the DNA TGCGCCAGCAGCTGGGCAGGGTTGGGCACCGGGGAGCTGTTTCTT. This encodes CASSWAGLGTGELFL.

In regard to this clonotype: At one of its ends the junction is not consistent with the germline gene, which may arise from a read error. The genes are TRBV12-3 or TRBV12-4 and TRBJ2-2; D is possibly TRBD1 (6 bases). The CDR3 has 16 residues. CDR3 sequence reads: CASSSGQGRTFGELFF. In DNA, the CDR3 is TGTGCCAGCAGTTCAGGGCAGGGGAGAACGTTCGGAGAGCTATTTTTT.

As for this clonotype: This CDR3 is missing its conserved last phenylalanine or tryptophan, likely due to a read error. Here the CDR3 reads CPSSYSGLPGLSSYEQYI. In nucleotides, the CDR3 is TGTCCCAGCAGTTACTCCGGACTACCGGGATTAAGCTCCTACGAGCAGTACATC. The J gene is TRBJ2-7, the V gene TRBV6-6; a possible D gene is TRBD2 (6 bases). CDR3 length: 18 residues. The germline V gene encodes CDR1 MNHNY and CDR2 SVGAGI (reference sequence).

To note about this clonotype: A junction end diverges from the germline sequence, so it may reflect a read error. The chain uses TRBV12-3 or TRBV12-4 and TRBJ2-1, with 8 bases lining up with TRBD2. The CDR3 spans 15 residues. CDR3 nucleotides: TGTGCCAGCAGTTTACAACCGGGAGGGCCTCATGAGCAATTCTTC. Its protein product is CASSLQPGGPHEQFF.

The chain has TRBV5-1 and TRBJ1-1; D gene unclear. Germline CDR1 and CDR2: SGHRS and YFSETQ. Deletions cut 6 bases from V and 3 bases from J, with 15 bases between. This CDR3 region has 14 residues. This CDR3 is CASNAAGGYTEAFF. CDR3 bases: TGCGCCAGCAACGCCGCCGGTGGGTACACTGAAGCTTTCTTT.

With regard to this clonotype: The CDR3 does not close with the conserved phenylalanine or tryptophan, likely indicating a read error. Written as DNA, the CDR3 is TGTGCCAGCGGCTTGAGTGAGGGGAGGACTAGCGGGCTCAGCTCCTACGAGCAGTACTTA. It yields the protein CASGLSEGRTSGLSSYEQYL. The chain joins TRBV11-2 to TRBJ2-7, with 11 bases that match TRBD2. This CDR3 is built from 20 residues. Germline lookup yields CDR1 SGHAT and CDR2 FQNNGV.

Concerning this clonotype: At one end, the junction sequence differs from germline, possibly due to a read error. CDR3 DNA: TGTGCCAGCAGTGTATCCGACAGGGGAGAGCATTTCTTC. Protein: CASSVSDRGEHFF. This chain uses TRBV12-3 or TRBV12-4 with TRBJ2-1; 8 nucleotides agree with TRBD1. CDR3 length: 13 residues.

The chain carries TRBV11-2 and TRBJ2-1, with D unresolved. CDR3 size: 16 residues. Per germline, CDR1 SGHAT and CDR2 FQNNGV. V shed 5 bases and J shed 16 bases, with 30 bases lying between them. The CDR3, as DNA: TGTGCCAGCAGCCCGCTTCGGCGAAGCTCCTACAATGAGAACTTCTTC. It encodes CASSPLRRSSYNENFF.

As for this clonotype: The junction departs from germline at one end; a sequencing error may be responsible. The chain couples TRBV11-2 to TRBJ2-7, with D perhaps matching TRBD2 (5 bases). The CDR3 sequence is 12 residues long. From germline, CDR1 is SGHAT and CDR2 FQNNGV. CDR3 loop: CARSPGGYGQYF. The CDR3 DNA sequence: TGTGCCAGGAGTCCCGGAGGCTACGGGCAGTACTTC.

A word on this clonotype: Being one base from a much bigger clone, this may be a read error. The chain links TRBV5-1 to TRBJ2-7; D possibly corresponds to TRBD2 (6 bases). Germline CDR1 SGHRS, CDR2 YFSETQ. The CDR3 has 13 residues. This CDR3 is CTSSWGVSYEQYF. CDR3 bases: TGCACCAGCAGCTGGGGGGTCTCCTACGAGCAGTACTTC.